Below are 4 T cell receptor beta chains sequenced from a single sample in a study of blood T cell repertoires in COVID-19. Libraries were prepared by immunoSEQ multiplex PCR; TCRdb keeps only in-frame clonotypes and omits some of them. The sample yields 200,000 to 250,000 clones, about 76% seen once. The specimen was PBMCs or T cells enriched from blood (not recorded which). The receptors stem from a woman aged 45-65 years with acute COVID-19.

The rearrangement joins TRBV19 to TRBJ1-6; D remains ambiguous. Germline V CDR1 and CDR2: LNHDA, SQIVND (reference sequence). V dropped 2 bases and J dropped 12 bases, with 14 bases sitting between them. This CDR3 comprises 14 residues. As DNA, the CDR3 is TGTGCCAGTAGTATATACGGTAGCGGTTTACCCCTCCACTTT. Its translation: CASSIYGSGLPLHF.

This rearrangement joins TRBV27 to TRBJ1-5; tentative D call: TRBD1 (5 bases). Trimming removed 8 bases at V and 4 bases at J, with 9 bases between. The CDR3 totals 12 residues. Germline V lookup: CDR1 MNHEY, CDR2 SMNVEV (reference sequence). CDR3 loop: CASEGTNQPQHF. CDR3 sequence (DNA): TGTGCCAGCGAAGGGACTAATCAGCCCCAGCATTTT.

This clone was detected only once. Within the sample, other DNA sequences also encode this same CDR3. The J gene is TRBJ2-2, the V gene TRBV5-1; D unclear. Between the trimmed V and J ends, which lost 0 bases and 4 bases, there was a span of 4 bases. The germline CDR1 and CDR2 sequences are SGHRS and YFSETQ. The CDR3 contains 13 residues. The chain's CDR3 is CASSLVVTGELFF. For the CDR3, the DNA is TGCGCCAGCAGCTTGGTAGTCACCGGGGAGCTGTTTTTT.

Written as DNA, the CDR3 is TGTGCCAGCAGCCAAGAATACGGTGAAAAACTGTTTTTT. Protein: CASSQEYGEKLFF. The J gene is TRBJ1-4, the V gene TRBV3-1 (or the pseudogene TRBV3-2); the D is unclear. Germline V CDR1 and CDR2: LGHDT, YNNKEL (reference sequence). The length of the CDR3 is 13 residues. V was pared by 0 bases and J by 7 bases, with 6 bases between.